The TCR beta chain under discussion was sequenced for a study of CD8 T cells in Susac syndrome. An amount of RNA that ranged from roughly 0.5 to 1 ug was reverse transcribed with random hexamers. An immunoSEQ multiplex PCR generated amplified TCR beta CDR3 products spanning 54 Vbeta and 13 Jbeta. TCRdb itself ran the immunoSEQ multiplex PCR reads through MiXCR, one entry per CDR3 protein. The table lists approximately 180,000 distinct CDR3 sequences, around 95% of them singletons. CD8+ and CD4+ T cells from blood underwent TCR beta sequencing. The CDR3 length is 13 residues. Germline V lookup: CDR1 MDHEN, CDR2 SYDVKM. The V gene lost 2 bases and the J gene lost 7 bases, with 12 bases spanning the gap.

The sample comprised CD4+ T cells from PBMCs. The sequence derives from a human donor with multiple sclerosis. V gene TRBV28 combines with J gene TRBJ2-7; D unclear. CDR3 residues: CASSLVSGWEQYF. The CDR3 nucleotides read TGTGCCAGCAGTTTAGTGTCTGGATGGGAGCAGTACTTC.